This T cell receptor gamma chain was captured in a study of Vδ1+ human thymocytes. RNA was extracted from the cells and then reverse transcribed. CDR3 amplicons came from multiplex PCR with pooled V-gene forward and constant-region reverse primers. TCRdb used CATT to re-call clones from the multiplex PCR reads. The sample consists of 7,500 to 10,000 gamma-chain clones, around three fifths of them appearing once. Study-wide points: Highly polyclonal TRG and TRD repertoires with Gaussian CDR3 length distributions appeared in thymus. Thymic delta-chain repertoires held approximately 20% Vdelta2 sequences and few Vdelta3, despite high sort purity.

Of note for this clone: Antigen specificity is unknown.

V lost 2 bases and J lost 2; bases outside the gene matches: 9. The CDR3 extends over 15 amino acids. Germline V CDR1 and CDR2: VTNTFY, YDVSTARD (reference sequence). The sequence derives from a girl under two years old who had congenital heart surgery. The rearrangement uses TRGV3 and TRGJ1 or TRGJ2. No J segment appears in TCRdb, so it was assigned here by matching the sequence to germline. What was sequenced was Vdelta1+ gamma-delta thymocytes from the thymus. The subset here: FACS-sorted CD3+ TCRalphabeta- TCRVdelta1+ TCRVdelta2- thymocytes. DNA for the CDR3: TGTGCCACCTGGGACATCCAATTGGATTATTATAAGAAACTCTTT. Protein product: CATWDIQLDYYKKLF.